Listed here are 6 T cell receptor beta chains from one sample, sequenced in a study of blood T cell repertoires in COVID-19. This table comes from immunoSEQ multiplex PCR, and its TCRdb copy is limited to in-frame clones, with some not included. The sample lists a few hundred thousand clones, approximately 89% occurring once. The material sequenced was peripheral blood. These receptors originate from a man aged 40-55 years who had recovered from COVID-19.

The chain uses TRBV7-2 and TRBJ2-5; TRBD2 matches 9 bases. The length of the CDR3 is 15 residues. Trimming cost V 4 bases and J 1 base; bases outside gene matches: 4. Germline V CDR1 and CDR2: SGHTA, FQGNSA. The CDR3: CASSSQREAQETQYF. CDR3 in DNA: TGTGCCAGCAGCTCACAGCGGGAGGCCCAAGAGACCCAGTACTTC.

This clone was seen a single time. This sequence joins TRBV12-3 or TRBV12-4 and TRBJ2-4; D is possibly TRBD1 (6 bases). The CDR3 is 13 residues long. The germline V and J ends were trimmed by 3 bases and 6 bases, with 9 bases remaining between them. The CDR3 region is CASSLRRGNIQYF. In DNA, the CDR3 is TGTGCCAGCAGTTTGCGCAGGGGAAACATTCAGTACTTC.

The chain carries TRBV10-3 and TRBJ2-7; TRBD2 matches 7 bases. From germline, CDR1 is ENHRY and CDR2 SYGVKD. J gave up 2 bases and V 10 bases, and 8 bases lay outside the gene matches. The CDR3 is 13 residues long. The DNA for the CDR3 is TGTGCCACATACCCGGGGGGAACCTACGAGCAGTACTTC. It specifies CATYPGGTYEQYF.

The chain combines TRBV27 with TRBJ2-2; 8 bases are a match to TRBD1. Trimming at V came to 5 bases and at J to 1 base, leaving 6 bases not matched to a gene. Germline V gene data show CDR1 as MNHEY and CDR2 as SMNVEV (reference sequence). CDR3 length equals 16 residues. Here the CDR3 reads CASSPRQGKNTGELFF. CDR3 DNA sequence: TGTGCCAGCAGTCCGAGACAGGGGAAGAACACCGGGGAGCTGTTTTTT.

The V call is TRBV2, the J call TRBJ2-1, with 9 bases lining up with TRBD1. This CDR3 spans 16 amino acids. Germline V gene lookup returns CDR1 SNHLY and CDR2 FYNNEI. The V segment lost 2 bases and the J segment 3 bases; nucleotides outside the gene matches: 5. CDR3 sequence reads: CASSESGTGFYNEQFF. CDR3 in DNA: TGTGCCAGCAGTGAATCGGGGACAGGGTTCTACAATGAGCAGTTCTTC.

The J gene is TRBJ2-7, the V gene TRBV11-1, with D perhaps matching TRBD2 (6 bases). V lost 4 bases to trimming and J lost 2 bases, with 15 bases between them. There are 15 residues in the CDR3. CDR1 and CDR2 from the germline V gene are SGHAT and FQDESV (reference sequence). CDR3 region: CASSSTGTRAYEQYF. Written as DNA, the CDR3 is TGTGCCAGCAGCTCGACCGGGACTCGGGCCTACGAGCAGTACTTC.